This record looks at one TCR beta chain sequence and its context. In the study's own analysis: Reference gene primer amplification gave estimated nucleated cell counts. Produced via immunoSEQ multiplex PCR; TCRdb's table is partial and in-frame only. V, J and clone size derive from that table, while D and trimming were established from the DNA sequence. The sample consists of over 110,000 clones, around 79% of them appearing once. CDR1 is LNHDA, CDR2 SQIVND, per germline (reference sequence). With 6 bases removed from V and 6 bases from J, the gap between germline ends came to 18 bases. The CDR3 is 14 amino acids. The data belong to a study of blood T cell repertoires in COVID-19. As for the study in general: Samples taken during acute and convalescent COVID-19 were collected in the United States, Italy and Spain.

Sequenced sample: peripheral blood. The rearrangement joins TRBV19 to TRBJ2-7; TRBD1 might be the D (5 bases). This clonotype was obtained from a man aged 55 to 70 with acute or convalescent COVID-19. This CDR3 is CASRPVQGAFEQYF. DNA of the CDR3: TGTGCCAGTAGGCCCGTACAAGGGGCCTTCGAGCAGTACTTC.